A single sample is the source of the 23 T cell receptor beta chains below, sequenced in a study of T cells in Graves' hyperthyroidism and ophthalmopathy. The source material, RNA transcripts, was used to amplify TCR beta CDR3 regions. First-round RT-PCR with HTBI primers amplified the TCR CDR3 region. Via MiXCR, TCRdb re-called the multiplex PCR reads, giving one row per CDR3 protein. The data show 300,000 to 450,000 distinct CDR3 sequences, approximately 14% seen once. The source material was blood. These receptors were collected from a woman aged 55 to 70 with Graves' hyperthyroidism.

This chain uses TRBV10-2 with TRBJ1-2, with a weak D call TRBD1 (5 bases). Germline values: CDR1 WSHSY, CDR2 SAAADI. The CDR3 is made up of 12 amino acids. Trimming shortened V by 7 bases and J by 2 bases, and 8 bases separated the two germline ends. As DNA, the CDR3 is TGCGCCAGCACGGACACAAACTATGGCTACACCTTC. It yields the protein CASTDTNYGYTF.

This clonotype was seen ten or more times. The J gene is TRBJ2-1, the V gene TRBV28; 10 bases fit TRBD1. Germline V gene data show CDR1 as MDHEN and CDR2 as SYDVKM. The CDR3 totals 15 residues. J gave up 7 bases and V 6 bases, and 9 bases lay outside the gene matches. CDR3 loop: CASSPGQGLWNEQFF. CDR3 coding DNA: TGTGCCAGCAGCCCGGGACAGGGGTTGTGGAATGAGCAGTTCTTC.

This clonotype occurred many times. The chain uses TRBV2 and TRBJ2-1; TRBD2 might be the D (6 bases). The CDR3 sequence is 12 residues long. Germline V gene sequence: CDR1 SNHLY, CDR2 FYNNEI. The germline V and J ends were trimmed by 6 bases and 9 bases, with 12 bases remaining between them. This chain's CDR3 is CASRGGQLEQFF. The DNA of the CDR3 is TGTGCCAGCAGGGGAGGACAACTTGAGCAGTTCTTC.

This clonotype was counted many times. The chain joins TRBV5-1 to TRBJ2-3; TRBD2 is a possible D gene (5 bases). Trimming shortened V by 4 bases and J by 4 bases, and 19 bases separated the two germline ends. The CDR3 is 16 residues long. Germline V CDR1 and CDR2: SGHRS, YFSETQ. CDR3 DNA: TGCGCCAGCAGCGTCGGCAGCGCGGGTGGAGCAGATACGCAGTATTTT. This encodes CASSVGSAGGADTQYF.

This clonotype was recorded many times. The CDR3 nucleotides are TGTGCCAGCAGCCTCGATGACTTGGGCGGGGACAATGAGCAGTTCTTC. Translating it yields CASSLDDLGGDNEQFF. This chain joins TRBV11-3 and TRBJ2-1, with D perhaps TRBD2 (6 bases). The V gene lost 5 bases and the J gene lost 5 bases, with 19 bases spanning the gap. Germline V gene lookup returns CDR1 SGHNT and CDR2 YENEEA. This CDR3 region has 16 residues.

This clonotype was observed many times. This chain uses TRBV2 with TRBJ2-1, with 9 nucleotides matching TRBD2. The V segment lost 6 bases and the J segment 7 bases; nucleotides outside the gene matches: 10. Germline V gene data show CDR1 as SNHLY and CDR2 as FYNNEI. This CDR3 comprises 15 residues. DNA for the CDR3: TGTGCCAGCAGGAGTAGCGGGAGCTTCGGGAATGAGCAGTTCTTC. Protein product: CASRSSGSFGNEQFF.

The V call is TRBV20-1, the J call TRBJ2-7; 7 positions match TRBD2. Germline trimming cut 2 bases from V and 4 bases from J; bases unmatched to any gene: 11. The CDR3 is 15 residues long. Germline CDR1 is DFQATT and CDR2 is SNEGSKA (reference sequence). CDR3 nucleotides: TGCAGTGCTAGAACCGAGACGGGGGGTCTTTACGAGCAGTACTTC. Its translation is CSARTETGGLYEQYF.

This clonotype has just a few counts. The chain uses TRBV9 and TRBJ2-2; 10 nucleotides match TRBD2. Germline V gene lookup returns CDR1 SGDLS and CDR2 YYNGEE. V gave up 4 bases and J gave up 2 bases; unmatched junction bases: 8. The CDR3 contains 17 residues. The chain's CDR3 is CASSFGLAVYNTGELFF. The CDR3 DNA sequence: TGTGCCAGCAGCTTCGGACTAGCGGTTTATAACACCGGGGAGCTGTTTTTT.

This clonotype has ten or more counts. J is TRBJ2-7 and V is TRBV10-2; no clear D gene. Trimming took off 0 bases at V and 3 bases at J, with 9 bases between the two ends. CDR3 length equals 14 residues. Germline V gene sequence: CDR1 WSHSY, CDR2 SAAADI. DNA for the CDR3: TGCGCCAGCAGTGAGTCTTTCTTCCACTACGAGCAGTACTTC. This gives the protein CASSESFFHYEQYF.

The CDR3 region has the DNA TGTGCCAGCAGTGGGCCAGAGCAGTTCTTC. It yields the protein CASSGPEQFF. V gene TRBV28 combines with J gene TRBJ2-1, with no clear D. The CDR3 runs 10 residues. Trimming cost V 5 bases and J 10 bases, with 6 bases left between them. Germline assignment: CDR1 MDHEN and CDR2 SYDVKM.

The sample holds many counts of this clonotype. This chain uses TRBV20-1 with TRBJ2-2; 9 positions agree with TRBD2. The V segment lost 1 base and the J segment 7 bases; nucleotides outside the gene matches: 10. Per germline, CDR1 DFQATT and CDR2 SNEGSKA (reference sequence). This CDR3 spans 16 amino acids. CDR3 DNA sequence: TGCAGTGCTAGAGGCACAAAGGCGGGAGGGGTCGGGGAGCTGTTTTTT. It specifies CSARGTKAGGVGELFF.

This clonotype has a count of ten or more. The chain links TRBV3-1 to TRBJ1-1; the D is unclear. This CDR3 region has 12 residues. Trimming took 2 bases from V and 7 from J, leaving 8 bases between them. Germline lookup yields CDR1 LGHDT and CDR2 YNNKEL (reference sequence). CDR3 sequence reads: CASSQHGYEAFF. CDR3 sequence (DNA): TGTGCCAGCAGCCAACATGGCTATGAAGCTTTCTTT. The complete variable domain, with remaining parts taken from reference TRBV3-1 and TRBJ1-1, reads DTAVSQTPKYLVTQMGNDKSIKCEQNLGHDTMYWYKQDSKKFLKIMFSYNNKELIINETVPNRFSPKSPDKAHLNLHINSLELGDSAVYFCASSQHGYEAFFGQGTRLTVV.

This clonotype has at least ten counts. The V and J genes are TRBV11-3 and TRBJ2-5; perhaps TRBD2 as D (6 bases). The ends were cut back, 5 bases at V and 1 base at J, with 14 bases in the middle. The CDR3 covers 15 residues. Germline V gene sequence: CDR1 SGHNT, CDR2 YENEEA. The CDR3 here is CASSITGTSQETQYF. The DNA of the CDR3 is TGTGCCAGCAGCATCACCGGGACTTCCCAAGAGACCCAGTACTTC.

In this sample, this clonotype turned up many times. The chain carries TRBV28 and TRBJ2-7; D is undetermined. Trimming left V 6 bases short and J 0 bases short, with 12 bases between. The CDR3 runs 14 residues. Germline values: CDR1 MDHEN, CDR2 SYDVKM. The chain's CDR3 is CASSPRGTSYEQYF. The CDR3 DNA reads TGTGCCAGCAGCCCCCGTGGTACCTCCTACGAGCAGTACTTC.

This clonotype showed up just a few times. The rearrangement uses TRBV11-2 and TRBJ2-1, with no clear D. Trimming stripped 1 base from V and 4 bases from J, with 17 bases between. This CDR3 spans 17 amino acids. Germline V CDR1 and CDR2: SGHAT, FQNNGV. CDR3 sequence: CASSLVGPLRLYNEQFF. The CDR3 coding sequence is TGTGCCAGCAGCTTAGTTGGGCCATTGAGGTTGTACAATGAGCAGTTCTTC. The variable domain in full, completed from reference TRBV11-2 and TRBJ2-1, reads EAGVAQSPRYKIIEKRQSVAFWCNPISGHATLYWYQQILGQGPKLLIQFQNNGVVDDSQLPKDRFSAERLKGVDSTLKIQPAKLEDSAVYLCASSLVGPLRLYNEQFFGPGTRLTVL.

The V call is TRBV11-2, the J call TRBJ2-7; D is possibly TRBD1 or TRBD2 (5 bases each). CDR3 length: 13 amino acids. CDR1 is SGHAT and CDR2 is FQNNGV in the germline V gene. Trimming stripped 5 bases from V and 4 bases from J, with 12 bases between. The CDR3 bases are TGTGCCAGCAGCCATAGCAGGGAGTACGAGCAGTACTTC. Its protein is CASSHSREYEQYF.

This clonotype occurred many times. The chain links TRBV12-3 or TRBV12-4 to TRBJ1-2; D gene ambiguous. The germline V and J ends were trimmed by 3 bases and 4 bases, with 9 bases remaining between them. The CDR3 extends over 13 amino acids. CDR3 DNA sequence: TGTGCCAGCAGTTTTTGGAGCTTCTATGGCTACACCTTC. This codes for CASSFWSFYGYTF.

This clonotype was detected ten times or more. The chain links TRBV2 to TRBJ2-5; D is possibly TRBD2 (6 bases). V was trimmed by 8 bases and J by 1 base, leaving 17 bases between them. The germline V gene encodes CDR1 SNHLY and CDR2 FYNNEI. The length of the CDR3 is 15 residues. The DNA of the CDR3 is TGTGCCAGCGGTAGGGGCGGGACCCTCCAAGAGACCCAGTACTTC. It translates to CASGRGGTLQETQYF. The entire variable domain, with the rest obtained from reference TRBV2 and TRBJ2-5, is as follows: EPEVTQTPSHQVTQMGQEVILRCVPISNHLYFYWYRQILGQKVEFLVSFYNNEISEKSEIFDDQFSVERPDGSNFTLKIRSTKLEDSAMYFCASGRGGTLQETQYFGPGTRLLVL.

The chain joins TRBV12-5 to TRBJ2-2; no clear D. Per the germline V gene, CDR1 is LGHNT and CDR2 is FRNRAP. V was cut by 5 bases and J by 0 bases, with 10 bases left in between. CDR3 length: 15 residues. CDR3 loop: CASGPAVSNTGELFF. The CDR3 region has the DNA TGTGCTAGTGGTCCCGCCGTATCGAACACCGGGGAGCTGTTTTTT.

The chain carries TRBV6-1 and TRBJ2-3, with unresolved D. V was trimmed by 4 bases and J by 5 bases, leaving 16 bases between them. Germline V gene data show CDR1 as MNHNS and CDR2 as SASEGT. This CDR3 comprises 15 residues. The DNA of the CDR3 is TGTGCCAGCAGTGCCACGGGTGGAAGGAAAGATACGCAGTATTTT. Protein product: CASSATGGRKDTQYF.

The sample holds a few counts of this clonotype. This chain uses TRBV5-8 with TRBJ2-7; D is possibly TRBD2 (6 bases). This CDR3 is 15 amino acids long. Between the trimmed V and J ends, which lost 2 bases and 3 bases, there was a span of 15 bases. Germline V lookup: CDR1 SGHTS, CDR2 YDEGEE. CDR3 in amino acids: CASSFSPGAVYEQYF. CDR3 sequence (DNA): TGTGCCAGCAGCTTTTCGCCGGGAGCCGTCTACGAGCAGTACTTC.

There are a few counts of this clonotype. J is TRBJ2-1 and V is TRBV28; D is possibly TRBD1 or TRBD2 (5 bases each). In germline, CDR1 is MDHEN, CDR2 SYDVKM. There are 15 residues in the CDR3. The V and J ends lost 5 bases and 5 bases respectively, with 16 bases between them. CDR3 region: CASSQRGEDNNEQFF. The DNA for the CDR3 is TGTGCCAGCAGTCAGAGAGGGGAAGACAACAATGAGCAGTTCTTC.

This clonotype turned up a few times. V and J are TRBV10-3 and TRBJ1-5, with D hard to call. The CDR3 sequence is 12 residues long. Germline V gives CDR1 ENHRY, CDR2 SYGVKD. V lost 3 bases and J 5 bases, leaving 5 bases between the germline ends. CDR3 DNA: TGTGCCATCAGTGACAGTTATCAGCCCCAGCATTTT. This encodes CAISDSYQPQHF.